Described below is a single T cell receptor (beta chain) sequence and its context. The sample comes from a study of blood T cell repertoires in COVID-19. Study background: Both acute and convalescent COVID-19 samples were obtained from the United States, Italy and Spain. T cells, B-cell-depleted T cells, or PBMCs supplied cDNA or gDNA.

Sequencing was performed with immunoSEQ multiplex PCR; in TCRdb, only in-frame clones are kept and a portion is missing. The sample lists fewer than 120,000 clones; about 80% were seen once. CDR3 length: 17 residues. V shed 4 bases, J shed 6 bases, and the junction held 13 bases outside the gene matches. Germline-derived CDR1 and CDR2 are MNHEY and SMNVEV (reference sequence). Sequencing was performed on peripheral blood. The chain combines TRBV27 with TRBJ1-5, with 9 bases fitting TRBD1. This clonotype was sampled from a woman older than 75 with acute or convalescent COVID-19. The CDR3 here is CASSSDTGTGLPQPQHF. The CDR3 nucleotides read TGTGCCAGCAGTTCAGACACCGGGACAGGGCTCCCTCAGCCCCAGCATTTT.